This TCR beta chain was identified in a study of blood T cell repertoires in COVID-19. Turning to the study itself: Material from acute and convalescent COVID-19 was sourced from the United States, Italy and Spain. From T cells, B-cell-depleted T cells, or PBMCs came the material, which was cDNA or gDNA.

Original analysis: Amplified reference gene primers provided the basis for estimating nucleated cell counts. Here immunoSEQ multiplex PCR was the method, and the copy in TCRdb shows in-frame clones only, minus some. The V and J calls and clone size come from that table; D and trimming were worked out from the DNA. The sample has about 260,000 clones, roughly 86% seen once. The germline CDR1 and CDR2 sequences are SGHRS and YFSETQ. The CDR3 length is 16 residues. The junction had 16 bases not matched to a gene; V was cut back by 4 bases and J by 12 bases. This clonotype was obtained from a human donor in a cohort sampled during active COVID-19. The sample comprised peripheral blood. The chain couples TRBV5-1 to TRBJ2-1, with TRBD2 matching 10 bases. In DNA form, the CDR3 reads TGCGCCAGCAGCGAGTCACTAGCGGGGTTAATGATGGGGCAGTTCTTC. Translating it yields CASSESLAGLMMGQFF.